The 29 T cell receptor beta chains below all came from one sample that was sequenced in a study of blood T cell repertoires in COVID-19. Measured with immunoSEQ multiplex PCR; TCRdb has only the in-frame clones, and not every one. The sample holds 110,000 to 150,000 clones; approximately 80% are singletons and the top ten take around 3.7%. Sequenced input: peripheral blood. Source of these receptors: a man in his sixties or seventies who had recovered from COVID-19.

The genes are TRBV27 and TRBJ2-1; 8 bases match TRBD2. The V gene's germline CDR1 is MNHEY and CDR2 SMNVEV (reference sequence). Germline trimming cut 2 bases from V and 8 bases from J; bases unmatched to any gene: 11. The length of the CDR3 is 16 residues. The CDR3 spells CASSLLGLEWLDEQFF. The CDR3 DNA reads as TGTGCCAGCAGTTTACTGGGACTAGAGTGGTTGGATGAGCAGTTCTTC.

The CDR3 protein is CSAPLLAGGTDTQYF. The CDR3 DNA reads as TGCAGCGCTCCCCTACTAGCGGGAGGAACAGATACGCAGTATTTT. This chain links TRBV29-1 with TRBJ2-3; 12 bases are shared with TRBD2. The CDR3 consists of 15 residues. CDR1 and CDR2 (germline): SQVTM, ANQGSEA. Germline trimming cut 7 bases from V and 3 bases from J; bases unmatched to any gene: 8.

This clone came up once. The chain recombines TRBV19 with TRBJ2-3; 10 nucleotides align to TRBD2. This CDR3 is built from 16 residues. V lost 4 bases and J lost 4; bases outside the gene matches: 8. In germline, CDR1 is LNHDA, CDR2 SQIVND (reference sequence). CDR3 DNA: TGTGCCAGTAGTAAGGAGCTAGCGGGAGCTGCAGATACGCAGTATTTT. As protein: CASSKELAGAADTQYF.

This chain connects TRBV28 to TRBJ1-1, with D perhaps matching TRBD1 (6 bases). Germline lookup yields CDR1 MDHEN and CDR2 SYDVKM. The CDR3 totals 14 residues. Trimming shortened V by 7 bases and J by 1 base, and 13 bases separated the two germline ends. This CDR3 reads CASKRGGKNTEAFF. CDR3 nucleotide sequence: TGTGCCAGCAAAAGGGGGGGGAAGAACACTGAAGCTTTCTTT.

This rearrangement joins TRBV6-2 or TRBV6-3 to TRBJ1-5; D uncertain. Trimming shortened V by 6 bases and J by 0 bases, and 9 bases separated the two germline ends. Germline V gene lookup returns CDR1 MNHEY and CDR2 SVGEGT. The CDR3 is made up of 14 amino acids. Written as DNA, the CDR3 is TGTGCCAGCAGCCCCCGCAGTAGCAATCAGCCCCAGCATTTT. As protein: CASSPRSSNQPQHF.

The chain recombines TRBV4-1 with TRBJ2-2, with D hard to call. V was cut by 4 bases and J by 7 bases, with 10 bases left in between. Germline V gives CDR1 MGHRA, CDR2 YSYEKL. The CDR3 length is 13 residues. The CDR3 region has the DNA TGCGCCAGCAGCCCTCCGACAAGCGGGGAGCTGTTTTTT. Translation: CASSPPTSGELFF.

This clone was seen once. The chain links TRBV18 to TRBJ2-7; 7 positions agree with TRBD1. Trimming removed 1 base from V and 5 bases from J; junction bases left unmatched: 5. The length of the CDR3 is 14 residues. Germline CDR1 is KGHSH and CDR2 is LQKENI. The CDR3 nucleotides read TGTGCCAGCTCACCACTCACAGGGGTGGACGAGCAGTACTTC. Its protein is CASSPLTGVDEQYF.

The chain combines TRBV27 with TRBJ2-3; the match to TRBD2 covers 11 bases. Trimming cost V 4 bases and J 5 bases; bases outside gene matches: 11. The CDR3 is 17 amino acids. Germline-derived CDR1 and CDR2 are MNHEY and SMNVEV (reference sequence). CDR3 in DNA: TGTGCCAGCAGTTCAGAACTAGCGGGAGCTCGTGGAGATACGCAGTATTTT. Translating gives CASSSELAGARGDTQYF.

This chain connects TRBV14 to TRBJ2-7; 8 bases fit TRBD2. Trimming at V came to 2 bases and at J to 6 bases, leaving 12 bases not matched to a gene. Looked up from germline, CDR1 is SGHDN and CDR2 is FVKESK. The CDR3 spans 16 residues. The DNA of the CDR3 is TGTGCCAGCAGCCAACTAGCGGGCCCCACTGGGTTCGAGCAGTACTTC. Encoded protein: CASSQLAGPTGFEQYF.

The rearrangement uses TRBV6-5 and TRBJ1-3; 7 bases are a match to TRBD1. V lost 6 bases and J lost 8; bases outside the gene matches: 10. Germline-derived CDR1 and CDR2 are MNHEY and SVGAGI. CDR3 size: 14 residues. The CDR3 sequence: CASSEGAKGDTIYF. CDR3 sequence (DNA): TGTGCCAGCAGCGAGGGGGCAAAAGGGGACACCATATATTTT.

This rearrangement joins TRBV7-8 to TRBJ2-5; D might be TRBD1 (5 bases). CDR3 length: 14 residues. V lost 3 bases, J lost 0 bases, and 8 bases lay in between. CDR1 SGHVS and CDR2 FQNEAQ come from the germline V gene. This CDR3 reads CASSFRQNQETQYF. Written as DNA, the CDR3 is TGTGCCAGCAGCTTTCGACAGAACCAAGAGACCCAGTACTTC.

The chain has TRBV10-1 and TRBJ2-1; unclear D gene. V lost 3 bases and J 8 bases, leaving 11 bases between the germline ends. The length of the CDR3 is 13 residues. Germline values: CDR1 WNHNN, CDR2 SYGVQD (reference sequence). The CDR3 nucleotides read TGCGCCAGCAGTGAATTACTGGAGTATGAGCAGTTCTTC. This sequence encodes CASSELLEYEQFF.

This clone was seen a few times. The CDR3 sequence: CASSKDKRETTSYEQYF. CDR3 nucleotides: TGTGCCAGCAGCAAAGATAAGCGGGAGACTACCTCCTACGAGCAGTACTTC. The chain has TRBV21-1 and TRBJ2-7; no DNA check was done on the table's D call, TRBD2. TRBV21-1 is designated a pseudogene. The length of the CDR3 is 17 residues.

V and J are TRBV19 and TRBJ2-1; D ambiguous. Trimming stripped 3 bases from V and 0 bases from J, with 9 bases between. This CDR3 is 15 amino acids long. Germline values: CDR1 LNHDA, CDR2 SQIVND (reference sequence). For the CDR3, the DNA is TGTGCCAGTAGTATCCTTCCCTACTCCTACAATGAGCAGTTCTTC. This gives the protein CASSILPYSYNEQFF.

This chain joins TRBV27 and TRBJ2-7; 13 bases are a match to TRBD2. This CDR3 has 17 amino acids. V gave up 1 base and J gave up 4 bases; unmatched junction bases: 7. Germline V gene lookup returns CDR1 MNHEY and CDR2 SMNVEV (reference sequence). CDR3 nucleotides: TGTGCCAGCAGTTTATACCCAACTAGCGGGAGGGCTTACGAGCAGTACTTC. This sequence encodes CASSLYPTSGRAYEQYF.

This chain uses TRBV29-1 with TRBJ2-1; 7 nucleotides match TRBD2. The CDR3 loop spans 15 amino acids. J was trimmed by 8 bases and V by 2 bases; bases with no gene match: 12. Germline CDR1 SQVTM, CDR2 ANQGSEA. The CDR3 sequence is CSVEIGGTKVDEQFF. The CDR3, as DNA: TGCAGCGTTGAAATTGGAGGGACTAAGGTCGATGAGCAGTTCTTC.

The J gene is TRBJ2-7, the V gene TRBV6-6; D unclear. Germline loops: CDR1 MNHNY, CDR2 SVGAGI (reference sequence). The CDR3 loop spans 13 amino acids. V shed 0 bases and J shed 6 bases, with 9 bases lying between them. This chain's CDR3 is CASSYSDFGEQYF. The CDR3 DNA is TGTGCCAGCAGTTACTCCGACTTCGGCGAGCAGTACTTC.

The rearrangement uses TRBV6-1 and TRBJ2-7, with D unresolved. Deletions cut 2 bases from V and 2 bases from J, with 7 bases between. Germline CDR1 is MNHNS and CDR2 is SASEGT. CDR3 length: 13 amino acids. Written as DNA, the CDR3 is TGTGCCAGCAGTGAAACTACTACCTACGAGCAGTACTTC. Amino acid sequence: CASSETTTYEQYF.

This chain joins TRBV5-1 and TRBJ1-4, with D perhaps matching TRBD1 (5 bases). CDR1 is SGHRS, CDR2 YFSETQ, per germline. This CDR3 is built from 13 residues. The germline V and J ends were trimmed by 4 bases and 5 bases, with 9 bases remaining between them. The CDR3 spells CASSAGRNEKLFF. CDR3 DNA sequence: TGCGCCAGCAGCGCAGGGAGGAATGAAAAACTGTTTTTT. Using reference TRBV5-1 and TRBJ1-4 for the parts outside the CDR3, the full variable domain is KAGVTQTPRYLIKTRGQQVTLSCSPISGHRSVSWYQQTPGQGLQFLFEYFSETQRNKGNFPGRFSGRQFSNSRSEMNVSTLELGDSALYLCASSAGRNEKLFFGSGTQLSVL.

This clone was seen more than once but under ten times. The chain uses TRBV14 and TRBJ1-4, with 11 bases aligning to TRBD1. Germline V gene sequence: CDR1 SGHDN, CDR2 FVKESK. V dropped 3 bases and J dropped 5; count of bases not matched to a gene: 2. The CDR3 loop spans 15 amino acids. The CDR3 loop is CASSQWDRGNEKLFF. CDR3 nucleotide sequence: TGTGCCAGCAGCCAGTGGGACAGGGGGAATGAAAAACTGTTTTTT.

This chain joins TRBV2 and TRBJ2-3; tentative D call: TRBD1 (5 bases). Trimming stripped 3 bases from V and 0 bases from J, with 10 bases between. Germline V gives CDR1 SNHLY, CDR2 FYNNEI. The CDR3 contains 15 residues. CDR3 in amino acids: CASSDARVSTDTQYF. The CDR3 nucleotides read TGTGCCAGCAGTGATGCCAGGGTGAGCACAGATACGCAGTATTTT. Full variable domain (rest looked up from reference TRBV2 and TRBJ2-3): EPEVTQTPSHQVTQMGQEVILRCVPISNHLYFYWYRQILGQKVEFLVSFYNNEISEKSEIFDDQFSVERPDGSNFTLKIRSTKLEDSAMYFCASSDARVSTDTQYFGPGTRLTVL.

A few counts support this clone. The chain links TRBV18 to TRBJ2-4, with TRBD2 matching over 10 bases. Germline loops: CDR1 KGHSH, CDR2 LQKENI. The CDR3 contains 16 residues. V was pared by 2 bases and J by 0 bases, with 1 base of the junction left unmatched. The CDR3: CASSPRLAGAKNIQYF. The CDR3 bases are TGTGCCAGCTCACCAAGACTAGCGGGAGCCAAAAACATTCAGTACTTC.

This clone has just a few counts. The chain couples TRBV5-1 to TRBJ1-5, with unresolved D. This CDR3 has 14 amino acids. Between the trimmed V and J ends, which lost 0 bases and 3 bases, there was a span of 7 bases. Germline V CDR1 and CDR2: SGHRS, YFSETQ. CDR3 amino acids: CASSLDGINQPQHF. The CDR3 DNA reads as TGCGCCAGCAGCTTGGACGGTATCAATCAGCCCCAGCATTTT.

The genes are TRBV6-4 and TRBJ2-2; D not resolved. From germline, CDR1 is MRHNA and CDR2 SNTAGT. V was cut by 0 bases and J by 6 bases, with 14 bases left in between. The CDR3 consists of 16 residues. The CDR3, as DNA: TGTGCCAGCAGTGACTCCTACCAAATTCCCCCCGGGGAGCTGTTTTTT. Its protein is CASSDSYQIPPGELFF.

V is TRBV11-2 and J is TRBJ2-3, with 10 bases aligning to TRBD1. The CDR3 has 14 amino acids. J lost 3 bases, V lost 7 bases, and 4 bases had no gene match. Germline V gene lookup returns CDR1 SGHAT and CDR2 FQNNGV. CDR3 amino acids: CASKRDRGTDTQYF. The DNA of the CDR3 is TGTGCCAGCAAAAGGGACAGGGGTACAGATACGCAGTATTTT.

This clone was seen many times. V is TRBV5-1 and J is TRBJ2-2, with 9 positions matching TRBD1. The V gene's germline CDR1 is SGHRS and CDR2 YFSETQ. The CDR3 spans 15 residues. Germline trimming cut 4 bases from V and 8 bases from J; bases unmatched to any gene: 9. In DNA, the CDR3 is TGCGCCAGCAGCCCCGGGGACAGGGAGTATGGGGAGCTGTTTTTT. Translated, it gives CASSPGDREYGELFF.

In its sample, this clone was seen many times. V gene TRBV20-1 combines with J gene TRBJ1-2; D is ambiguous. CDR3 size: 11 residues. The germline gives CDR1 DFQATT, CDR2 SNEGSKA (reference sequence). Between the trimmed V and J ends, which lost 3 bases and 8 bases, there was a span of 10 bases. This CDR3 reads CSASYRLGYTF. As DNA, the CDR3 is TGCAGTGCTAGTTATCGTTTAGGCTACACCTTC.

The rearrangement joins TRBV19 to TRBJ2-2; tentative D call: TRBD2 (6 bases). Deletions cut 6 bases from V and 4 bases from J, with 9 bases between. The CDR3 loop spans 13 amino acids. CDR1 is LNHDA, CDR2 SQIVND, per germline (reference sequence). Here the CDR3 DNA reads TGTGCCAGTAGGGAGGGCCGCACCGGGGAGCTGTTTTTT. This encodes CASREGRTGELFF.

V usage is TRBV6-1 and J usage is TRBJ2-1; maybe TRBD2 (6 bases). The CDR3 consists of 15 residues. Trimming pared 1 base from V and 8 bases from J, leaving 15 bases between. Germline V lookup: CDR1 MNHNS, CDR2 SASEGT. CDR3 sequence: CASSEEAGLPDEQFF. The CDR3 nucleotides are TGTGCCAGCAGTGAAGAGGCGGGACTCCCGGATGAGCAGTTCTTC.